This is a list of T cell receptor beta chains from one sample in a study of blood T cells in healthy people across ages. TCRdb reprocessed the 5' RACE reads via MiXCR and lists one record per CDR3 protein. The repertoire holds 630,000 or so distinct CDR3 sequences, with approximately 30% as singletons. The sample was blood. The source is an elderly woman in good health. Both conserved end residues are part of each CDR3. The D gene is left open where the match is weak. Where a row states a size, it is once, few, many or the class of an expanded clone; other rows omit it.

abundance | j_gene | v_gene | d_gene | len | CDR3aa | CDR3nt
many | TRBJ2-7 | TRBV6-6 | TRBD2 | 13 | CASSNGGDYEQYF | TGTGCCAGCAGCAACGGGGGGGATTACGAGCAGTACTTC
NA | TRBJ1-1 | TRBV5-1 | TRBD1 | 18 | CASSSNAGGVPTNTEAFF | TGCGCCAGCAGCTCGAATGCAGGGGGCGTCCCCACGAACACTGAAGCTTTCTTT
NA | TRBJ2-7 | TRBV27 | NA | 14 | CASSFSQGAYEQYF | TGTGCCAGCAGTTTTTCACAGGGAGCTTACGAGCAGTACTTC
many | TRBJ1-1 | TRBV29-1 | NA | 13 | CSVVQGFDTEAFF | TGCAGCGTTGTGCAGGGTTTCGACACTGAAGCTTTCTTT
many | TRBJ2-1 | TRBV18 | NA | 21 | CASSPRRPRATLETEYNEQFF | TGTGCCAGCTCACCAAGACGTCCCCGGGCGACCCTGGAAACGGAATACAATGAGCAGTTCTTC
NA | TRBJ2-3 | TRBV29-1 | NA | 14 | CSVGGAKGTDTQYF | TGCAGCGTTGGGGGGGCAAAAGGCACAGATACGCAGTATTTT
many | TRBJ1-2 | TRBV6-5 | NA | 15 | CASSYSKGANYGYTF | TGTGCCAGCAGTTACTCGAAGGGGGCTAACTATGGCTACACCTTC
NA | TRBJ2-2 | TRBV5-1 | TRBD2 | 15 | CAGSFSGGSTGELFF | TGCGCCGGCTCCTTTAGCGGGGGGAGCACCGGGGAGCTGTTTTTT
NA | TRBJ1-6 | TRBV6-5 | NA | 19 | CASSYRRDMGSSYNSPLHF | TGTGCCAGCAGTTACCGCCGGGACATGGGGAGCTCCTATAATTCACCCCTCCACTTT
NA | TRBJ2-5 | TRBV5-1 | NA | 15 | CASSLVYAREETQYF | TGCGCCAGCAGCTTGGTATATGCTAGAGAAGAGACCCAGTACTTC
NA | TRBJ1-2 | TRBV6-1 | NA | 17 | CASSPHQDRYPNYGYTF | TGTGCCAGCAGCCCCCATCAAGACAGATACCCTAACTATGGCTACACCTTC
many | TRBJ2-1 | TRBV6-5 | NA | 12 | CASSLRRGEQFF | TGTGCCAGCAGTTTGCGGCGAGGTGAGCAGTTCTTC
many | TRBJ1-4 | TRBV10-3 | NA | 16 | CAISESVQGLNEKLFF | TGTGCCATCAGTGAGTCTGTACAGGGCCTTAATGAAAAACTGTTTTTT
many | TRBJ1-5 | TRBV20-1 | NA | 14 | CSARAGGGNQPQHF | TGCAGTGCTCGGGCCGGCGGTGGGAATCAGCCCCAGCATTTT
NA | TRBJ2-5 | TRBV30 | NA | 14 | CAWSVVGAGETQYF | TGTGCCTGGAGTGTTGTGGGGGCGGGGGAGACCCAGTACTTC
NA | TRBJ2-7 | TRBV5-1 | NA | 15 | CASSPGPGVTYEQYF | TGCGCCAGCAGCCCCGGTCCAGGGGTCACCTACGAGCAGTACTTC
many | TRBJ2-3 | TRBV30 | TRBD2 | 11 | CARGVADTQYF | TGTGCCCGGGGGGTCGCAGATACGCAGTATTTT
many | TRBJ2-1 | TRBV5-1 | TRBD2 | 17 | CASSLGQLAGGYNEQFF | TGCGCCAGCAGCTTGGGGCAACTAGCGGGGGGGTACAATGAGCAGTTCTTC
many | TRBJ1-2 | TRBV29-1 | NA | 11 | CSVEDLRGYTF | TGCAGCGTTGAAGATCTCCGTGGCTACACCTTC
few | TRBJ1-2 | TRBV15 | NA | 15 | CAIRPGGARATGYTF | TGTGCCATCAGGCCGGGTGGCGCCAGAGCGACTGGCTACACCTTC
few | TRBJ1-1 | TRBV7-8 | TRBD1 | 17 | CASSRVGQGYMNTEAFF | TGTGCCAGCAGCAGGGTGGGACAGGGCTACATGAACACTGAAGCTTTCTTT
NA | TRBJ1-4 | TRBV28 | NA | 14 | CASSGRTVNEKLFF | TGTGCCAGCAGTGGAAGGACAGTTAATGAAAAACTGTTTTTT
few | TRBJ2-5 | TRBV19 | TRBD2 | 16 | CASSIGLAGGQETQYF | TGTGCCAGTAGTATCGGGTTAGCGGGGGGCCAAGAGACCCAGTACTTC